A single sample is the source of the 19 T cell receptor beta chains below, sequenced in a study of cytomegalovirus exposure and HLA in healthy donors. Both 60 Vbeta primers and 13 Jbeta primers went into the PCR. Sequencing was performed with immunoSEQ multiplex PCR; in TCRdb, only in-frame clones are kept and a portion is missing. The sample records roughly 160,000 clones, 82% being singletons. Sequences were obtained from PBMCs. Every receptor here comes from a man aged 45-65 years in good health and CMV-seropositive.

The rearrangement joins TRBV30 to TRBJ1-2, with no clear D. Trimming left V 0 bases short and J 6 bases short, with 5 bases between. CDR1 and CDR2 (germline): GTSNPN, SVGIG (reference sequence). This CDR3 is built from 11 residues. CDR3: CAWSVAHGYTF. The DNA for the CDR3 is TGTGCCTGGAGTGTAGCCCATGGCTACACCTTC.

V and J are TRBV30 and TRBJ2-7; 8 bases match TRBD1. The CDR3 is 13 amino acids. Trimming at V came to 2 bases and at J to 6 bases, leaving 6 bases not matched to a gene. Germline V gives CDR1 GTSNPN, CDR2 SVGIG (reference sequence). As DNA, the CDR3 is TGTGCCTGGAGTTTCGGACAGGGTGGCGAGCAGTACTTC. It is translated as CAWSFGQGGEQYF.

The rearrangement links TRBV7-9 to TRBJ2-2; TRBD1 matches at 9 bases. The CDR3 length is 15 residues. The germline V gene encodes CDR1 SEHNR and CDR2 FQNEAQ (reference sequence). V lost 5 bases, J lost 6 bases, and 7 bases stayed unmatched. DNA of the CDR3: TGTGCCAGCAGCACCCGGGACAGGGATCCCGGGGAGCTGTTTTTT. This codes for CASSTRDRDPGELFF.

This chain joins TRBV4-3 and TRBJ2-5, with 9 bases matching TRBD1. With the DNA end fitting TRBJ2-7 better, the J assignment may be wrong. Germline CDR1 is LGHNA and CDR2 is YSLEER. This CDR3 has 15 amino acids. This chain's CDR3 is CASSQGQGVGYEQYF. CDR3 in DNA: TGCGCCAGCAGCCAAGGACAGGGGGTGGGGTACGAGCAGTACTTC.

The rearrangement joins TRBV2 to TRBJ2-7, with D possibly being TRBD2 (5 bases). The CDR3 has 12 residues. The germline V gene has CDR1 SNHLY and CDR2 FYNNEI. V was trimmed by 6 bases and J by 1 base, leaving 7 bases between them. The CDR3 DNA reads TGTGCCAGCAGGTCGGGGTCCTACGAGCAGTACTTC. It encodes CASRSGSYEQYF.

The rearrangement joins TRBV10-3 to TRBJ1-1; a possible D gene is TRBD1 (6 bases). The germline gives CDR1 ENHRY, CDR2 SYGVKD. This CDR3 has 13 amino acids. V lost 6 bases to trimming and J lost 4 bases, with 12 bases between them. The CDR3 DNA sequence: TGTGCCATCAGGGGGGACATGAGCACTGAAGCTTTCTTT. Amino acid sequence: CAIRGDMSTEAFF.

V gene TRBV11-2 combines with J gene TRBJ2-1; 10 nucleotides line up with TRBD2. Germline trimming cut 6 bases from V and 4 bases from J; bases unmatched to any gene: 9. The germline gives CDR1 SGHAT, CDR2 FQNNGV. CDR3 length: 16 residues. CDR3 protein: CASRQLAGRIYNEQFF. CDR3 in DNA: TGTGCCAGCAGACAACTAGCGGGAAGAATTTACAATGAGCAGTTCTTC.

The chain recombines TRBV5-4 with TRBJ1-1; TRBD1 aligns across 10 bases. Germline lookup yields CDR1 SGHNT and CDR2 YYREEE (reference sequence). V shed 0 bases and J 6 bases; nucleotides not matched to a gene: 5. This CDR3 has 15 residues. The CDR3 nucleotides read TGTGCCAGCAGCTTGGGGGGACAGGGGTCCGCTGAAGCTTTCTTT. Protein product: CASSLGGQGSAEAFF.

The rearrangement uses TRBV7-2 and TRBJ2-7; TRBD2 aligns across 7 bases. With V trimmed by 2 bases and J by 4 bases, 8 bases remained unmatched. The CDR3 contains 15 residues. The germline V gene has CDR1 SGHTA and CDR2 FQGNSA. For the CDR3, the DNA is TGTGCCAGCAGCTTAAGGTGGACTAGTAAATACGAGCAGTACTTC. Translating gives CASSLRWTSKYEQYF.

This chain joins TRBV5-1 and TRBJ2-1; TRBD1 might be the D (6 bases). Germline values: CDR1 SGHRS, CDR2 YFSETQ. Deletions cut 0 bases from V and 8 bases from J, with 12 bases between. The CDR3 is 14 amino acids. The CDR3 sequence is CASSLEGQMDEQFF. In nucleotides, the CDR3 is TGCGCCAGCAGCTTGGAGGGACAAATGGATGAGCAGTTCTTC.

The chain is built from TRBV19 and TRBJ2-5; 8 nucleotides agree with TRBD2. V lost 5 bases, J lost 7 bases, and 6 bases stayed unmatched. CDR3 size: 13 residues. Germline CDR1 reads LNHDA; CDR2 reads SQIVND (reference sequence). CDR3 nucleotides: TGTGCCAGTAGTGGGGCACGGGAGGGGACCCAGTACTTC. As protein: CASSGAREGTQYF.

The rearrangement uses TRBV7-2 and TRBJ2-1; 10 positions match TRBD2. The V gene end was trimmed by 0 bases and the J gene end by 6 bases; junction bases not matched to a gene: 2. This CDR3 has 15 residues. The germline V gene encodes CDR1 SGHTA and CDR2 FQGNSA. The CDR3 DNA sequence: TGTGCCAGCAGCTTAGCTAGCGGGAGGCGCAATGAGCAGTTCTTC. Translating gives CASSLASGRRNEQFF.

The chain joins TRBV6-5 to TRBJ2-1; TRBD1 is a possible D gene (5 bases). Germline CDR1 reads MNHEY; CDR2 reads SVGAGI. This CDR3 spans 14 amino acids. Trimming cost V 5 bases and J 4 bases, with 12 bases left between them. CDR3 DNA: TGTGCCAGCAGTATAGGACACCTATACAATGAGCAGTTCTTC. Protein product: CASSIGHLYNEQFF.

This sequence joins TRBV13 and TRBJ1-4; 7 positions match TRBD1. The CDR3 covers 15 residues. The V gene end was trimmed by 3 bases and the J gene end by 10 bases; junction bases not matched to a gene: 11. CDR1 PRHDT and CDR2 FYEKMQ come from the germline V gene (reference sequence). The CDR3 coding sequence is TGTGCCAGCAGCTTGTCTACCAGGGGGATAGGAAAACTGTTTTTT. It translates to CASSLSTRGIGKLFF.

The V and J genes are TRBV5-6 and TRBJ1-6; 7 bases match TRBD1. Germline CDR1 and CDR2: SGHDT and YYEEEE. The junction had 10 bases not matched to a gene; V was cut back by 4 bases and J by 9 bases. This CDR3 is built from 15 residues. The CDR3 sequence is CASSLRQGESSPLHF. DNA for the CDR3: TGTGCCAGCAGCCTACGACAGGGAGAGAGTTCACCCCTCCACTTT.

The CDR3: CASSEARRGGEWRPDTQYF. CDR3 DNA: TGTGCCAGCAGTGAAGCTCGGAGGGGGGGAGAGTGGCGCCCAGATACGCAGTATTTT. The genes are TRBV6-1 and TRBJ2-3, with D possibly TRBD2 on 7 matching bases. The CDR3 contains 19 residues. Per the germline V gene, CDR1 is MNHNS and CDR2 is SASEGT. V lost 0 bases, J lost 4 bases, and 23 bases lay in between.

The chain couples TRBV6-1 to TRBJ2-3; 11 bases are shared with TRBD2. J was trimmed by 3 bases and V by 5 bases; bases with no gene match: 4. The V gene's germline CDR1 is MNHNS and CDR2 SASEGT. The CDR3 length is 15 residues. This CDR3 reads CASSRGTSGTDTQYF. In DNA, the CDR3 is TGTGCCAGCAGTCGGGGGACTAGCGGAACAGATACGCAGTATTTT.

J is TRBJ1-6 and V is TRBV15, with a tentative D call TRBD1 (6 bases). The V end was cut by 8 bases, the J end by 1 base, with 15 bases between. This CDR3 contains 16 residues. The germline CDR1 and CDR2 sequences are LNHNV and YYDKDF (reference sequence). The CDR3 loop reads CATQSLQGSYNSPLHF. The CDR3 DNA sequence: TGTGCCACCCAATCTCTGCAGGGGTCCTATAATTCACCCCTCCACTTT.

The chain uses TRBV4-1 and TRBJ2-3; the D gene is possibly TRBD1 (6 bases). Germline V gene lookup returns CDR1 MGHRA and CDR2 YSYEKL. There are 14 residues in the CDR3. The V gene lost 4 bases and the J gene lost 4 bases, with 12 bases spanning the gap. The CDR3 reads CASSPAGAADTQYF. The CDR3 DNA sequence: TGCGCCAGCAGCCCTGCAGGGGCGGCAGATACGCAGTATTTT.